This T cell receptor beta chain was sequenced for a study of OX40 agonist ivuxolimab in advanced cancers. Study results and caveats: In the 0.1 to 3.0 mg/kg range, CD4+ and CD8+ blood T cells had expanded clonally by week 6.

This CDR3 contains 16 residues. The germline V gene encodes CDR1 SGHRS and CDR2 YFSETQ. V shed 0 bases and J 6 bases; nucleotides not matched to a gene: 9. Measured with immunoSEQ multiplex PCR; TCRdb has only the in-frame clones, and not every one. The sample carries about 76,000 clones, 85% to 90% recorded once. Turning to this clone: Its target is unknown.

The V gene is TRBV5-1, the J gene TRBJ2-1; 7 positions match TRBD2. The sequenced sample was CD4+ or CD8+ T cells sorted from blood, obtained in a trial of the OX40 agonist ivuxolimab. This receptor was obtained from an adult with an advanced solid tumor such as melanoma, head and neck, liver or kidney cancer. The CDR3 loop reads CASSLAGLVTSNEQFF. CDR3 nucleotides: TGCGCCAGCAGCTTGGCCGGACTAGTAACATCCAATGAGCAGTTCTTC.